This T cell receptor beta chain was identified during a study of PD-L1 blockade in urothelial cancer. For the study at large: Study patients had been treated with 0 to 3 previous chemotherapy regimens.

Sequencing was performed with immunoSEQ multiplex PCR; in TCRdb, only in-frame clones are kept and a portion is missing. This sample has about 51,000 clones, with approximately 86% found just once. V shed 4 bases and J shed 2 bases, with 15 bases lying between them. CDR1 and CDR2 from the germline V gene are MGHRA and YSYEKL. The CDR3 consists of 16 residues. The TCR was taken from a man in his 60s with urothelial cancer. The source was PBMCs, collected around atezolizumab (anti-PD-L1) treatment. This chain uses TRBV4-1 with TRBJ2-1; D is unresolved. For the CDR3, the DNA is TGCGCCAGCAGCCGAATAGATCTCCTCGCCTACAATGAGCAGTTCTTC. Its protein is CASSRIDLLAYNEQFF.